The rows below give T cell receptor beta chains drawn from one sample of a study of early T cells in non-severe SARS-CoV-2 infection. Each CDR3 protein is one row after TCRdb ran MiXCR on the 5' RACE reads. The data hold tens of thousands of distinct CDR3 sequences, with about 4.7% observed a single time. Source material: whole blood. Source of these receptors: an adult who was a healthcare worker with PCR-confirmed SARS-CoV-2 infection or an uninfected control (not recorded which). Each CDR3 is given without its conserved first and last residue.

cdr3_length j_call v_call cdr3_aa
14 TRBJ2-3 TRBV7-9 ASSYGTRVITDTQY
14 TRBJ2-6 TRBV13 ASRSREYSGANVLT
13 TRBJ2-3 TRBV6-1 ASSELWRTTDTQY
13 TRBJ2-3 TRBV12-3/TRBV12-4 ASSSDRGTADTQY
12 TRBJ1-1 TRBV7-6 ASSLGDSNTEAF
12 TRBJ1-4 TRBV20-1 SAPRQGTNEKLF
13 TRBJ1-1 TRBV6-5 ASSYSGTLKGSAF
14 TRBJ1-2 TRBV20-1 SARGSGTGQPYGYT
15 TRBJ1-1 TRBV7-6 ASSLGTGVTMNTEAF
13 TRBJ1-1 TRBV25-1 ASSEWDRVETEAF
11 TRBJ2-3 TRBV20-1 SAGLQGTDTQY
13 TRBJ2-5 TRBV7-2 ASSLVLARQETQY
9 TRBJ1-1 TRBV12-3/TRBV12-4 ASSFRTEAF